The rows below give T cell receptor beta chains drawn from one sample of a study of OX40 agonist ivuxolimab in advanced cancers. The table came from immunoSEQ multiplex PCR; TCRdb's copy has only in-frame clones and leaves some out. This sample has approximately 80,000 clones, with less than 95% found just once. The starting material was CD4+ or CD8+ T cells sorted from blood, obtained in a trial of the OX40 agonist ivuxolimab. All receptors come from an adult with an advanced solid tumor such as melanoma, head and neck, liver or kidney cancer. Each CDR3 is given with its conserved first and last residue. D genes are given only for firm matches. Clone sizes are given selectively: once, few, many, or a class where the clone is expanded.

clone_size	j_call	d_call	v_call	cdr3_aa	cdr3_nt
few	TRBJ2-4	NA	TRBV13	CASSSERPNIQYF	TGTGCCAGCAGCTCCGAACGGCCAAACATTCAGTACTTC
once	TRBJ2-7	NA	TRBV6-5	CASSYYNSYEQYF	TGTGCCAGCAGTTACTATAACTCCTACGAGCAGTACTTC
once	TRBJ2-6	TRBD1	TRBV30	CAWNPGQGAPGANVLTF	TGTGCCTGGAACCCGGGACAGGGGGCACCGGGGGCCAACGTCCTGACTTTC
NA	TRBJ2-1	TRBD1	TRBV27	CASTKDRVDNEQFF	TGTGCCAGCACAAAGGACAGGGTGGACAATGAGCAGTTCTTC
NA	TRBJ1-3	NA	TRBV4-3	CASSQALEGVGNTIYF	TGCGCCAGCAGCCAAGCCCTGGAGGGTGTAGGAAACACCATATATTTT
NA	TRBJ2-1	NA	TRBV4-3	CASSQDLEDEQFF	TGCGCCAGCAGCCAAGATCTTGAGGATGAGCAGTTCTTC
once	TRBJ2-1	TRBD2	TRBV5-1	CASSLGLAGVPSSYNEQFF	TGCGCCAGCAGCTTGGGACTAGCGGGGGTTCCTAGCTCCTACAATGAGCAGTTCTTC
NA	TRBJ2-1	TRBD2	TRBV5-1	CASSLVLAGNNEQFF	TGCGCCAGCAGCTTGGTACTAGCGGGAAACAATGAGCAGTTCTTC
NA	TRBJ2-7	NA	TRBV28	CASGFYEQYF	TGTGCCAGCGGATTCTACGAGCAGTACTTC
once	TRBJ2-1	NA	TRBV9	CASRPRGRNEQFF	TGTGCCAGCAGGCCCCGGGGCCGTAATGAGCAGTTCTTC
NA	TRBJ1-2	NA	TRBV6-1	CASSETVTSAYGYTF	TGTGCCAGCAGTGAAACAGTGACGTCCGCCTATGGCTACACCTTC
NA	TRBJ2-5	NA	TRBV9	CASSPTPGETQYF	TGTGCCAGCAGCCCTACCCCGGGGGAGACCCAGTACTTC
NA	TRBJ2-7	TRBD2	TRBV5-6	CASSLGEGPYYEQYF	TGTGCCAGCAGCCTCGGGGAGGGACCCTACTACGAGCAGTACTTC
NA	TRBJ1-5	NA	TRBV12-5	CASGLGDTVNQPQHF	TGTGCTAGTGGTTTGGGGGACACAGTCAATCAGCCCCAGCATTTT
NA	TRBJ1-2	TRBD1	TRBV7-9	CASSLGTGGYTF	TGTGCCAGCAGCTTAGGGACAGGAGGCTACACCTTC
NA	TRBJ1-5	NA	TRBV27	CASSLGYSNQPQHF	TGTGCCAGCAGCCTAGGGTATAGCAATCAGCCCCAGCATTTT
NA	TRBJ2-4	TRBD2	TRBV30	CAWLSLAGSAKNIQYF	TGTGCCTGGCTTTCACTAGCGGGCTCGGCCAAAAACATTCAGTACTTC
NA	TRBJ2-5	TRBD2	TRBV30	CAWSVAGETQYF	TGTGCCTGGAGTGTAGCGGGGGAGACCCAGTACTTC
NA	TRBJ1-5	NA	TRBV4-2	CASSQTVLTDKPQHF	TGTGCCAGCAGCCAGACGGTCTTAACTGATAAGCCCCAGCATTTT
NA	TRBJ2-3	NA	TRBV4-1	CASSHLDSSTDTQYF	TGCGCCAGCAGCCATCTAGACTCCAGCACAGATACGCAGTATTTT
NA	TRBJ2-1	NA	TRBV7-7	CASSPASSNEQFF	TGTGCTAGCAGCCCCGCTTCGAGCAATGAGCAGTTCTTC
NA	TRBJ2-7	TRBD1	TRBV29-1	CSVGSGAGGYEQYF	TGCAGCGTTGGGAGTGGGGCAGGGGGTTACGAGCAGTACTTC
NA	TRBJ2-1	TRBD2	TRBV6-1	CASSEAGGWSSYNEQFF	TGTGCCAGCAGTGAAGCGGGGGGGTGGAGCTCCTACAATGAGCAGTTCTTC
NA	TRBJ1-1	NA	TRBV15	CATSRGWEGTNTEAFF	TGTGCCACCAGCAGAGGGTGGGAAGGTACGAACACTGAAGCTTTCTTT
once	TRBJ1-5	TRBD1	TRBV19	CASRGQGWDQPQHF	TGTGCCAGTAGGGGACAGGGCTGGGATCAGCCCCAGCATTTT
NA	TRBJ2-1	NA	TRBV4-1	CASSQDRARNEQFF	TGCGCCAGCAGCCAAGATCGAGCTCGCAATGAGCAGTTCTTC
NA	TRBJ2-1	NA	TRBV4-3	CASSQEDSSTYNEQFF	TGCGCCAGCAGCCAAGAGGACAGCTCCACCTACAATGAGCAGTTCTTC
NA	TRBJ2-4	NA	TRBV11-3	CASSFGGSDIQYF	TGTGCCAGCAGCTTCGGGGGATCGGACATTCAGTACTTC
NA	TRBJ1-1	NA	TRBV19	CASSILGQRNTEAFF	TGTGCCAGTAGTATCTTGGGGCAGAGGAACACTGAAGCTTTCTTT
NA	TRBJ1-2	NA	TRBV7-2	CASSLGAVANYGYTF	TGTGCCAGCAGCTTAGGGGCAGTAGCTAACTATGGCTACACCTTC
NA	TRBJ2-4	NA	TRBV1	CTSSQDTGLEDIQYF	TGCACCAGCAGCCAAGATACGGGACTAGAAGACATTCAGTACTTC
NA	TRBJ2-2	TRBD2	TRBV6-6	CASSTGLAGKTGELFF	TGTGCCAGCAGTACGGGACTAGCGGGGAAGACCGGGGAGCTGTTTTTT
NA	TRBJ2-3	TRBD2	TRBV5-1	CASSLLGLAGTTDTQYF	TGCGCCAGCAGCTTGTTAGGACTAGCGGGGACCACAGATACGCAGTATTTT
NA	TRBJ1-2	TRBD1	TRBV27	CASSITGGNYGYTF	TGTGCCAGCAGTATTACAGGGGGAAACTATGGCTACACCTTC
NA	TRBJ2-7	NA	TRBV7-9	CASSPAPYEQYF	TGTGCCAGCAGCCCAGCCCCCTACGAGCAGTACTTC
NA	TRBJ2-3	NA	TRBV27	CASSFSTDTQYF	TGTGCCAGCAGTTTTTCCACAGATACGCAGTATTTT
NA	TRBJ2-3	NA	TRBV15	CATSRDYSSTDTQYF	TGTGCCACCAGCAGAGATTACAGTAGCACAGATACGCAGTATTTT
NA	TRBJ1-5	NA	TRBV6-1	CASSVPLETAGNQPQHF	TGTGCCAGCAGTGTCCCGTTAGAAACGGCGGGCAATCAGCCCCAGCATTTT
NA	TRBJ2-3	NA	TRBV13	CASREGADTQYF	TGTGCCAGCAGAGAAGGAGCAGATACGCAGTATTTT
NA	TRBJ2-3	TRBD2	TRBV30	CASERERSSTDTQYF	TGTGCCTCCGAGCGGGAACGATCTAGCACAGATACGCAGTATTTT
NA	TRBJ1-2	NA	TRBV30	CAWSVVGGYTF	TGTGCCTGGAGTGTAGTTGGTGGCTACACCTTC
NA	TRBJ2-1	NA	TRBV27	CASAEGDDNEQFF	TGTGCCAGCGCGGAGGGGGACGACAATGAGCAGTTCTTC
NA	TRBJ2-2	TRBD2	TRBV19	CASSIRPSGTGELFF	TGTGCCAGTAGTATAAGGCCTAGCGGCACCGGGGAGCTGTTTTTT
NA	TRBJ2-3	TRBD2	TRBV30	CAWSGTSGGAWTDTQYF	TGTGCCTGGAGTGGGACTAGCGGGGGGGCCTGGACAGATACGCAGTATTTT
NA	TRBJ2-3	NA	TRBV6-1	CASTLGGRLMDTQYF	TGTGCCAGCACCCTTGGGGGGCGTCTCATGGATACGCAGTATTTT